This T cell receptor (beta chain) was sequenced for a study of yellow fever vaccine responses in identical twins. Study-wide findings and caveats: Among the twins, the vaccine T cell response reportedly seemed partly convergent and partly personalized.

The V gene lost 1 base and the J gene lost 7 bases, with 13 bases spanning the gap. The CDR3 has 15 residues. The germline V gene has CDR1 SNHLY and CDR2 FYNNEI. TCRdb independently ran MiXCR on the RT-PCR reads; one entry per CDR3 protein. This table has more than 30,000 distinct CDR3 sequences, about 61% appearing once. Note on this clonotype: Its antigen remains unknown.

The clonotype comes from a woman between 18 and 29 years old who received the yellow fever vaccine. This specimen consisted of T cells from blood (PBMCs), unsorted or a sorted subset (not recorded which), obtained before or after yellow fever vaccination (not recorded which). This rearrangement joins TRBV2 to TRBJ2-2, with no clear D. In DNA, the CDR3 is TGTGCCAGCAGTGAAGAGAAAGTTCTCGGCGGGGAGCTGTTTTTT. It specifies CASSEEKVLGGELFF.